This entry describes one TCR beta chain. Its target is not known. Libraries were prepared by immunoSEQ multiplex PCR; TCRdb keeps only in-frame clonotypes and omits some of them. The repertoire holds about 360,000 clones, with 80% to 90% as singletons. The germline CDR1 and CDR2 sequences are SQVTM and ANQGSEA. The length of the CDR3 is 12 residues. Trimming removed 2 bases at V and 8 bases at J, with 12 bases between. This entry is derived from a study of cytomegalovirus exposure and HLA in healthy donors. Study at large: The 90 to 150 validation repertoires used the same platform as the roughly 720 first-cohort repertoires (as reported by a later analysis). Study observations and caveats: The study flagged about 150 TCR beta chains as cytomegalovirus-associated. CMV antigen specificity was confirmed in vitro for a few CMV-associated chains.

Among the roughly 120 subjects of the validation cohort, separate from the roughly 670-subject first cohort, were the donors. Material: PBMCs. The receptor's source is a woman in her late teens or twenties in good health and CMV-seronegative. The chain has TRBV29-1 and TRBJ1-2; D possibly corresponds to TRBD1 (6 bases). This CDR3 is CSVEKQGDGYTF. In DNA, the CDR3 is TGCAGCGTTGAAAAACAGGGAGACGGCTACACCTTC.